The present T cell receptor (beta chain) was sequenced within a study of blood T cell repertoires in COVID-19. Repertoires were generated with immunoSEQ multiplex PCR, while TCRdb's copy carries only in-frame clones and drops some. The sample gives 200,000 to 250,000 clones, around 88% of which show up once; more than 1.4% is in the top ten. The CDR3 extends over 15 amino acids. V dropped 2 bases and J dropped 1 base, with 12 bases sitting between them. Germline-derived CDR1 and CDR2 are SGDLS and YYNGEE. The sequenced sample consisted of peripheral blood. This chain links TRBV9 with TRBJ1-1, with D perhaps matching TRBD1 (5 bases). This TCR came from a man aged 18 to 29 with active or convalescent COVID-19. The CDR3 bases are TGTGCCAGCAGCGTTTTGGCGGACAAGAACACTGAAGCTTTCTTT. Translating gives CASSVLADKNTEAFF.